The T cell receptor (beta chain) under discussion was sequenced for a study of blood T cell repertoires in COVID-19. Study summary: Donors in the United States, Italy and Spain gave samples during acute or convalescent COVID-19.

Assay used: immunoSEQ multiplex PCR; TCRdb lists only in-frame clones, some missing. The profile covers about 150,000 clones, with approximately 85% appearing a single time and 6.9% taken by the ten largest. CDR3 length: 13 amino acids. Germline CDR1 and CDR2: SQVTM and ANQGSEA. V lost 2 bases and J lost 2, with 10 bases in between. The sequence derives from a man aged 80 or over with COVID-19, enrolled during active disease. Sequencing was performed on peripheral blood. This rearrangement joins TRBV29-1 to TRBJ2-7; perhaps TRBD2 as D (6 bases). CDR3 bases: TGCAGCGTTGAATACGGCGGGACCTACGAGCAGTACTTC. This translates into CSVEYGGTYEQYF.